A selection of T cell receptor beta chains follows, all from one sample in a study of blood T cell repertoires in COVID-19. Repertoires were generated with immunoSEQ multiplex PCR, while TCRdb's copy carries only in-frame clones and drops some. The sample includes about 170,000 clones, approximately 90% of them seen just once. Specimen: peripheral blood. These receptors were obtained from a man aged 18 to 35 with COVID-19, enrolled during active disease. Both conserved end residues are part of each CDR3. Fields, in order: clone size, J gene, D gene, V gene, CDR3 protein, CDR3 DNA. A D gene is named only where the DNA matches it firmly. Clone size is shown for a subset of rows, as once, few, many or a class of expanded clone.

clone size: NA
J gene: TRBJ1-2
D gene: TRBD1
V gene: TRBV30
CDR3 protein: CAWSAGTGPNGYTF
CDR3 DNA: TGTGCCTGGAGTGCCGGGACAGGGCCGAATGGCTACACCTTC

clone size: NA
J gene: TRBJ2-7
D gene: TRBD1
V gene: TRBV6-2/TRBV6-3
CDR3 protein: CASSYSTGGYEQYF
CDR3 DNA: TGTGCCAGCAGTTACTCGACAGGGGGTTACGAGCAGTACTTC

clone size: NA
J gene: TRBJ2-1
D gene: TRBD2
V gene: TRBV9
CDR3 protein: CASSATIAGFTQSSYNEQFF
CDR3 DNA: TGTGCCAGCAGCGCTACAATAGCGGGTTTCACTCAAAGCTCCTACAATGAGCAGTTCTTC

clone size: NA
J gene: TRBJ1-1
D gene: NA
V gene: TRBV6-2/TRBV6-3
CDR3 protein: CASSYDTLLPVNTEAFF
CDR3 DNA: TGTGCCAGCAGTTACGACACCTTATTACCAGTTAACACTGAAGCTTTCTTT

clone size: few
J gene: TRBJ1-5
D gene: NA
V gene: TRBV12-3/TRBV12-4
CDR3 protein: CASSAGSGQPQHF
CDR3 DNA: TGTGCCAGCAGCGCAGGATCGGGGCAGCCCCAGCATTTT

clone size: NA
J gene: TRBJ1-1
D gene: NA
V gene: TRBV7-6
CDR3 protein: CQVGGGTEAFF
CDR3 DNA: TGTCAGGTAGGGGGTGGCACTGAAGCTTTCTTT

clone size: NA
J gene: TRBJ1-1
D gene: TRBD1
V gene: TRBV14
CDR3 protein: CASSKAGGAFF
CDR3 DNA: TGTGCCAGCAGCAAAGCAGGGGGAGCTTTCTTT

clone size: NA
J gene: TRBJ1-2
D gene: TRBD1
V gene: TRBV30
CDR3 protein: CAWSGDRGSNGYTF
CDR3 DNA: TGTGCCTGGAGTGGGGACAGGGGATCCAATGGCTACACCTTC

clone size: NA
J gene: TRBJ2-7
D gene: NA
V gene: TRBV19
CDR3 protein: CASSHGASSYEQYF
CDR3 DNA: TGTGCCAGTAGTCATGGGGCCTCCTCCTACGAGCAGTACTTC

clone size: NA
J gene: TRBJ2-7
D gene: NA
V gene: TRBV27
CDR3 protein: CASSLSQGIVVYEQYF
CDR3 DNA: TGTGCCAGCAGTTTATCCCAGGGGATCGTCGTCTACGAGCAGTACTTC

clone size: NA
J gene: TRBJ2-3
D gene: TRBD2
V gene: TRBV29-1
CDR3 protein: CSVEATSGNIDTQYF
CDR3 DNA: TGCAGCGTTGAAGCTACTAGCGGGAATATAGATACGCAGTATTTT

clone size: NA
J gene: TRBJ2-7
D gene: TRBD1
V gene: TRBV10-3
CDR3 protein: CAISGETGGSEQYF
CDR3 DNA: TGTGCCATCAGTGGGGAGACAGGGGGGAGCGAGCAGTACTTC

clone size: NA
J gene: TRBJ2-1
D gene: TRBD2
V gene: TRBV27
CDR3 protein: CASSLLAGAYNEQFF
CDR3 DNA: TGTGCCAGCAGTCTACTAGCGGGGGCCTACAATGAGCAGTTCTTC

clone size: NA
J gene: TRBJ2-2
D gene: TRBD2
V gene: TRBV15
CDR3 protein: CATSRDRGAGSGELFF
CDR3 DNA: TGTGCCACCAGCAGAGATAGGGGAGCGGGATCCGGGGAGCTGTTTTTT

clone size: NA
J gene: TRBJ2-3
D gene: TRBD1
V gene: TRBV5-1
CDR3 protein: CANDRGCADTQYF
CDR3 DNA: TGCGCCAACGACAGGGGCTGCGCAGATACGCAGTATTTT

clone size: NA
J gene: TRBJ1-3
D gene: NA
V gene: TRBV24-1
CDR3 protein: CATSGPPGNTIYF
CDR3 DNA: TGTGCCACCAGTGGACCTCCGGGGAACACCATATATTTT

clone size: NA
J gene: TRBJ1-6
D gene: NA
V gene: TRBV7-2
CDR3 protein: CASSLEGTTISPLHF
CDR3 DNA: TGTGCCAGCAGCTTAGAAGGGACAACTATTTCACCCCTCCACTTT

clone size: NA
J gene: TRBJ2-3
D gene: NA
V gene: TRBV6-5
CDR3 protein: CASRRTATSTDTQYF
CDR3 DNA: TGTGCCAGCAGAAGGACAGCTACTAGCACAGATACGCAGTATTTT

clone size: few
J gene: TRBJ2-7
D gene: TRBD2
V gene: TRBV19
CDR3 protein: CASSPTSGPVYEQYF
CDR3 DNA: TGTGCCAGTAGTCCTACTAGCGGACCAGTCTACGAGCAGTACTTC

clone size: NA
J gene: TRBJ1-4
D gene: NA
V gene: TRBV10-3
CDR3 protein: CAISRRPEGEKLFF
CDR3 DNA: TGTGCCATCAGTCGACGGCCGGAGGGTGAAAAACTGTTTTTT

clone size: once
J gene: TRBJ2-2
D gene: TRBD1
V gene: TRBV28
CDR3 protein: CASSPYPGTGAGTGELFF
CDR3 DNA: TGTGCCAGCAGTCCTTACCCCGGGACAGGGGCTGGGACCGGGGAGCTGTTTTTT

clone size: once
J gene: TRBJ1-1
D gene: NA
V gene: TRBV7-2
CDR3 protein: CASSKRPPDRSNTEAFF
CDR3 DNA: TGTGCCAGCAGCAAGAGGCCCCCGGACAGATCGAACACTGAAGCTTTCTTT

clone size: NA
J gene: TRBJ1-1
D gene: NA
V gene: TRBV7-9
CDR3 protein: CASSVQNTEAFF
CDR3 DNA: TGTGCCAGCAGTGTACAGAACACTGAAGCTTTCTTT

clone size: NA
J gene: TRBJ2-7
D gene: TRBD1
V gene: TRBV7-3
CDR3 protein: CASSWGQTYEQYF
CDR3 DNA: TGTGCCAGCAGCTGGGGACAGACCTACGAGCAGTACTTC